A single sample is the source of the 18 T cell receptor beta chains below, sequenced in a study of tumor-infiltrating lymphocytes in primary liver carcinoma. With a constant-region primer, TCR beta cDNA was made from approximately 510 ng of total RNA. Slightly modified ARM-PCR, run as three nested multiplex PCR rounds, produced the TCR beta libraries. For roughly 10 cycles apiece, the opening two PCR rounds ran with TRBV1-TRBV30 forward primers and a C-beta reverse primer. TCRdb called the multiplex PCR reads again in MiXCR, with one record for every CDR3 protein. The sample lists roughly 330,000 distinct CDR3 sequences, around 60% occurring once. Both blood RNA, taken from unsorted whole blood, and germline DNA were extracted. The sample comprised peripheral blood. The receptors come from a man between 35 and 55 years old with primary liver carcinoma and hepatitis B virus infection.

Notes on this clonotype: At one boundary the junction diverges from the germline segment, which might be a read error. The rearrangement links TRBV6-2 or TRBV6-3 to TRBJ2-1; D perhaps matches TRBD2 (6 bases). The CDR3 totals 15 residues. The germline V gene has CDR1 MNHEY and CDR2 SVGEGT. CDR3 loop: CTSSSLPSDYNEQFF. The CDR3 DNA sequence: TGTACCAGCAGCTCCCTCCCTAGCGACTACAATGAGCAGTTCTTC.

For this clonotype: Compared with germline, one end of the junction differs, possibly owing to a read error. V usage is TRBV11-1 and J usage is TRBJ1-6, with 9 bases aligning to TRBD1. The V gene's germline CDR1 is SGHAT and CDR2 FQDESV (reference sequence). CDR3 size: 15 residues. The CDR3 protein is CASSSIGTGNSPLHF. The CDR3 DNA reads TGTGCCAGCAGCTCAATCGGGACAGGGAATTCACCCCTCCACTTC.

This clonotype was recorded a few times. The CDR3: CASSYAGHPGNTIYF. The CDR3 DNA is TGTGCCAGCAGTTACGCAGGGCATCCTGGAAACACCATATATTTT. The chain combines TRBV6-5 with TRBJ1-3; weak D call: TRBD1 (5 bases). CDR3 size: 15 residues. Deletions cut 2 bases from V and 2 bases from J, with 10 bases between. CDR1 MNHEY and CDR2 SVGAGI come from the germline V gene.

This clonotype came up a few times. For the CDR3, the DNA is TGCGCCAGCAGCTTGTGGGCTAGCCAAGCCGGGGAGCTGTTTTTT. It yields the protein CASSLWASQAGELFF. The chain is built from TRBV5-1 and TRBJ2-2; D is possibly TRBD2 (5 bases). This CDR3 spans 15 amino acids. In germline, CDR1 is SGHRS, CDR2 YFSETQ. V was cut by 1 base and J by 6 bases, with 13 bases left in between.

The chain employs TRBV29-1 and TRBJ2-3, with 7 bases fitting TRBD1. CDR1 is SQVTM, CDR2 ANQGSEA, per germline. The ends lost 5 bases at V and 0 bases at J; junction bases unmatched: 2. CDR3 length: 13 residues. CDR3 residues: CSVRQGSTDTQYF. The CDR3 DNA reads TGCAGCGTTCGACAGGGTAGCACAGATACGCAGTATTTT.

Of note for this clonotype: At one end, the junction sequence differs from germline, possibly due to a read error. This chain connects TRBV6-6 to TRBJ2-7; 12 nucleotides line up with TRBD1. The CDR3 extends over 16 amino acids. Germline V CDR1 and CDR2: MNHNY, SVGAGI (reference sequence). The CDR3 reads CASSYSRDRGPYEQYF. CDR3 sequence (DNA): TGTGCCAGCAGTTACTCGAGGGACAGGGGGCCCTATGAGCAGTACTTC.

The chain recombines TRBV20-1 with TRBJ2-1; weak D call: TRBD1 (5 bases). CDR3 size: 14 residues. Germline assignment: CDR1 DFQATT and CDR2 SNEGSKA (reference sequence). The CDR3 DNA follows: TGCAGGGCGCTAACAGGACAATTTTACAATGAGCAGTTCTTC. Its protein is CRALTGQFYNEQFF.

This clonotype has only a few counts. This chain connects TRBV5-1 to TRBJ2-5; D not certain. The germline CDR1 and CDR2 sequences are SGHRS and YFSETQ. The CDR3 spans 14 residues. The V end lost 4 bases, the J end lost 5 bases, and 15 bases lay between the germline ends. The CDR3 nucleotides are TGCGCCAGCAGCGGATCTATGAGCACGGAGACCCAGTACTTC. Amino acids: CASSGSMSTETQYF. The variable domain in full, with the rest retrieved from reference TRBV5-1 and TRBJ2-5, is KAGVTQTPRYLIKTRGQQVTLSCSPISGHRSVSWYQQTPGQGLQFLFEYFSETQRNKGNFPGRFSGRQFSNSRSEMNVSTLELGDSALYLCASSGSMSTETQYFGPGTRLLVL.

The chain employs TRBV11-1 and TRBJ2-7, with D hard to call. CDR1 and CDR2 from the germline V gene are SGHAT and FQDESV (reference sequence). The CDR3 consists of 14 residues. Trimming stripped 6 bases from V and 3 bases from J, with 15 bases between. The CDR3 here is CASRFGIGCYEQYF. CDR3 nucleotides: TGTGCCAGCAGATTCGGTATTGGGTGCTACGAGCAGTACTTC.

The CDR3, as DNA: TGTGCCAGCTCCCCTCAAATGTCCGGGAGCTCCTACGAGCAGTACTTC. This codes for CASSPQMSGSSYEQYF. The chain has TRBV18 and TRBJ2-7; D possibly corresponds to TRBD2 (6 bases). The germline gives CDR1 KGHSH, CDR2 LQKENI. The CDR3 totals 16 residues. V was shortened by 6 bases and J by 0 bases, with 18 bases between the two germline ends.

Worth noting for this clonotype: Given a much more abundant clone one base away, this may be a read error. The chain combines TRBV10-3 with TRBJ2-5; D may be TRBD1 or TRBD2 (5 bases each). The CDR3 extends over 13 amino acids. Germline V lookup: CDR1 ENHRY, CDR2 SYGVKD. V gave up 9 bases and J gave up 5 bases, with 16 bases separating them. The CDR3 DNA follows: TGTGCCATTGGTCCGGGACCCGGGGAGACCCAGTACTTC. It yields the protein CAIGPGPGETQYF.

CDR3 DNA sequence: TGCTCGTGTTCCTTACAGCGCGACGAGCAGTACTTC. It yields the protein CSCSLQRDEQYF. The gene calls are TRBV29-1 and TRBJ2-7; D not resolved. Germline assignment: CDR1 SQVTM and CDR2 ANQGSEA. The CDR3 runs 12 residues.

This clonotype showed up many times. The chain has TRBV6-2 or TRBV6-3 and TRBJ2-2, with D perhaps matching TRBD2 (6 bases). Per germline, CDR1 MNHEY and CDR2 SVGEGT. Trimming pared 3 bases from V and 4 bases from J, leaving 12 bases between. CDR3 size: 15 residues. The CDR3 sequence is CASSYWGDPTGELFF. The CDR3 region has the DNA TGTGCCAGCAGTTATTGGGGGGACCCCACCGGGGAGCTGTTTTTT.

This chain connects TRBV7-9 to TRBJ1-1; D is perhaps TRBD1 (5 bases). Looked up from germline, CDR1 is SEHNR and CDR2 is FQNEAQ (reference sequence). This CDR3 is built from 18 residues. V lost 7 bases and J lost 3, with 27 bases in between. The CDR3 nucleotides read TGTGCCAGCACATCACCCCCCCCGGGACTCATGGGGGACACTGAAGCTTTCTTT. Encoded protein: CASTSPPPGLMGDTEAFF.

The chain recombines TRBV5-4 with TRBJ1-2, with D hard to call. Trimming shortened V by 5 bases and J by 8 bases, and 16 bases separated the two germline ends. Germline V CDR1 and CDR2: SGHNT, YYREEE (reference sequence). The CDR3 is 13 residues long. The CDR3 DNA sequence: TGTGCCAGCAGACGGGAAGAGGTTAAAGGCTACACCTTC. It codes for CASRREEVKGYTF.

As regards this clonotype: The junction differs from germline at one of its ends, possibly a read error. The chain links TRBV28 to TRBJ2-6; a possible D gene is TRBD2 (5 bases). The CDR3 sequence is 19 residues long. CDR1 is MDHEN and CDR2 is SYDVKM in the germline V gene. CDR3 region: CASSSLGQRQTFGTNVLTF. CDR3 nucleotides: TGTGCCAGCAGTTCGCTGGGCCAGCGGCAAACCTTTGGGACCAACGTCCTGACTTTC.

Turning to this clonotype: Mismatch with germline at one junction end may stem from a read error. CDR3 nucleotides: TGTACCAGCAGCTTAGGCGGGAGCTGTAACACTGAAGCTTTCTTT. Its translation: CTSSLGGSCNTEAFF. This rearrangement joins TRBV11-2 to TRBJ1-1, with no clear D. This CDR3 contains 15 residues. CDR1 and CDR2 (germline): SGHAT, FQNNGV.

A word on this clonotype: This may come from a read error, since a much larger clone is one base off. V is TRBV12-3 or TRBV12-4 and J is TRBJ1-1; 7 bases line up with TRBD1. The CDR3 has 14 residues. The chain's CDR3 is CANSIGTENTEAFF. The CDR3, as DNA: TGTGCCAACAGTATCGGGACAGAGAACACTGAAGCTTTCTTT.